What follows is one T cell receptor (beta chain) and its context. The data derive from a study of T-cell reconstitution after alpha-beta-depleted transplantation in children. Preparation of the TCRbeta library was carried out with unique molecular identifiers. TCRdb reprocessed the PCR reads via MiXCR and lists one record per CDR3 protein. The data contain 200,000 to 250,000 distinct CDR3 sequences, approximately 9.5% of them singletons. The V gene's germline CDR1 is LGHDT and CDR2 YNNKEL (reference sequence). Trimming took off 1 base at V and 2 bases at J, with 9 bases between the two ends. This CDR3 contains 14 residues.

The V and J genes are TRBV3-1 and TRBJ2-7; tentative D call: TRBD2 (6 bases). The sequenced sample was PBMCs from the stem cell graft donor, obtained from the stem cell graft. This TCR came from a human donor who donated a stem cell graft to a child with acute lymphoblastic leukemia. CDR3 DNA: TGTGCCAGCAGCCAAGTCGCTAGCGCCTACGAGCAGTACTTC. It encodes CASSQVASAYEQYF.